The 3 T cell receptor beta chains reported below all come from one sample, sequenced in a study of cytomegalovirus exposure and HLA in healthy donors. The assay was immunoSEQ multiplex PCR, and TCRdb's table has in-frame clones only and misses some. The table has roughly 75,000 clones, 94% seen once; the top ten hold approximately 3.5%. Specimen: PBMCs. The receptor set was obtained from a woman between 18 and 30 years old in good health and CMV-seropositive.

The V call is TRBV5-6, the J call TRBJ1-4, with TRBD1 matching 8 bases. Germline lookup yields CDR1 SGHDT and CDR2 YYEEEE. Trimming took 4 bases from V and 4 from J; bases not matched to a gene: 3. CDR3 length equals 14 residues. Written as DNA, the CDR3 is TGTGCCAGCAGCGGGGGACAGGATAATGAAAAACTGTTTTTT. Translated: CASSGGQDNEKLFF.

V usage is TRBV18 and J usage is TRBJ1-1, with D tentatively TRBD1 (6 bases). The V and J ends lost 2 bases and 4 bases respectively, with 14 bases between them. Germline CDR1 reads KGHSH; CDR2 reads LQKENI. The CDR3 is 15 amino acids. The CDR3 DNA follows: TGTGCCAGCTCACCAGAGGACAGTGTATTCACTGAAGCTTTCTTT. The encoded protein is CASSPEDSVFTEAFF.

CDR3 sequence reads: CASSTNRGPGANVLTF. The CDR3 nucleotides read TGCGCCAGCAGCACCAACAGGGGACCTGGGGCCAACGTCCTGACTTTC. The rearrangement uses TRBV5-1 and TRBJ2-6, with 7 bases matching TRBD1. The J segment lost 2 bases and the V segment lost 4 bases, leaving 6 bases of the junction unmatched. CDR3 length: 16 residues. The germline CDR1 and CDR2 sequences are SGHRS and YFSETQ.